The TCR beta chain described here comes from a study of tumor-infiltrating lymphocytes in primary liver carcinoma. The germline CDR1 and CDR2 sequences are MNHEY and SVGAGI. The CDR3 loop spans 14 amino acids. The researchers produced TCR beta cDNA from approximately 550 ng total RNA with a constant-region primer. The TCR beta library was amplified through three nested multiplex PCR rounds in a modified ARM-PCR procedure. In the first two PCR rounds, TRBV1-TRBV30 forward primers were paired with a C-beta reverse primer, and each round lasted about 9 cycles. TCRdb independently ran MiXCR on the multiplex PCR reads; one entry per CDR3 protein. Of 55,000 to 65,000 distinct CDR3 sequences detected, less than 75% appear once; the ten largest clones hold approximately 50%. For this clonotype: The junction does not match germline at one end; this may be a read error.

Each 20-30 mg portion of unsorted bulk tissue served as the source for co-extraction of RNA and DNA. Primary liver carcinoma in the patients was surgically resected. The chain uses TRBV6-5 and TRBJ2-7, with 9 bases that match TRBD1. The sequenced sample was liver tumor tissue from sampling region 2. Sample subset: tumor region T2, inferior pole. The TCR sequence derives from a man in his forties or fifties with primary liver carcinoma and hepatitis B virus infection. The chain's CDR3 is CASSPGTGRYEKYF. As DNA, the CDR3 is TGTGCCAGCAGTCCCGGGACAGGGCGCTACGAGAAGTACTTC.